The present T cell receptor (beta chain) was sequenced within a study of T cells in localized non-small cell lung cancer. CDR1 and CDR2 from the germline V gene are SGDLS and YYNGEE. The CDR3 is made up of 13 amino acids. Trimming removed 7 bases from V and 2 bases from J, with 9 bases in between. General study findings and limits: Researchers found a median around 50 of the top 100 tumor clones in adjacent lung. Clonality of T cells reached its maximum in uninvolved adjacent lung, surpassing tumor.

This table comes from immunoSEQ multiplex PCR, and its TCRdb copy is limited to in-frame clones, with some not included. The sample holds about 1,500 clones, 36% seen once. This clone is medium-sized (0.01 to 0.1%) by share. Its antigen is as yet unknown. Source: lung tumor tissue, taken before any cancer treatment. This chain links TRBV9 with TRBJ1-4, with D perhaps matching TRBD1 (5 bases). The receptor's source is a female donor older than 55 with stage I lung adenocarcinoma. CDR3 nucleotide sequence: TGTGCCAGCTCTGGGGCGACTAATGAAAAACTGTTTTTT. Protein sequence: CASSGATNEKLFF.